These 28 T cell receptor beta chains came from one sample sequenced in a study of CD8+ T cells in alopecia areata (dated by TCRdb to the late 2010s). The sample's time point label, decoded: about four weeks on oral tofacitinib. The sample's treatment or condition label, in plain terms: oral pan-JAK inhibitor, 5-10 mg twice daily. The library came from the immunoSEQ multiplex PCR assay. For TCR sequencing, RNA was extracted from every sample and reverse transcribed into cDNA to serve as template. In its TCRdb copy, this immuneACCESS table keeps in-frame sequences only and misses some clones. Where compared with another copy, unresolved V genes explain less than half of these, and the others have no known cause. Present in this sample are 170,000 or so clones, about three fifths of which were seen just once. The ten largest clones take up approximately 0.91% of the sample. Sequenced material: CD4+ T cells sorted from blood, taken at week 4, from a patient treated with tofacitinib. These TCRs come from a human donor with alopecia areata.

V is TRBV2 and J is TRBJ1-1, with 7 bases lining up with TRBD1. Per the germline V gene, CDR1 is SNHLY and CDR2 is FYNNEI. The CDR3 runs 13 residues. J gave up 6 bases and V 9 bases, and 10 bases lay outside the gene matches. The CDR3 loop is CARTRRGRAEAFF. In DNA form, the CDR3 reads TGTGCCAGGACACGGAGGGGGCGGGCTGAAGCTTTCTTT. The variable domain in full, completed from reference TRBV2 and TRBJ1-1, reads EPEVTQTPSHQVTQMGQEVILRCVPISNHLYFYWYRQILGQKVEFLVSFYNNEISEKSEIFDDQFSVERPDGSNFTLKIRSTKLEDSAMYFCARTRRGRAEAFFGQGTRLTVV.

The chain is built from TRBV5-1 and TRBJ2-7; the D is unclear. The CDR3 is 13 residues long. V was shortened by 2 bases and J by 0 bases, with 6 bases between the two germline ends. Germline CDR1 SGHRS, CDR2 YFSETQ. CDR3 sequence: CASSFRSSYEQYF. The CDR3 coding sequence is TGCGCCAGCAGCTTTAGGAGCTCCTACGAGCAGTACTTC.

This chain's CDR3 is CSGRAGETQYF. DNA of the CDR3: TGCAGTGGCAGGGCCGGAGAGACCCAGTACTTC. The chain combines TRBV20-1 with TRBJ2-5; TRBD1 might be the D (5 bases). CDR1 and CDR2 from the germline V gene are DFQATT and SNEGSKA (reference sequence). This CDR3 contains 11 residues. The V and J ends lost 7 bases and 4 bases respectively, with 10 bases between them.

In its sample, this clone was seen a few times. The rearrangement links TRBV29-1 to TRBJ2-7, with 7 bases identical to TRBD1. The V gene end was trimmed by 6 bases and the J gene end by 4 bases; junction bases not matched to a gene: 9. Germline CDR1 SQVTM, CDR2 ANQGSEA. This CDR3 contains 13 residues. CDR3 residues: CSVLSPGGYEQYF. The DNA for the CDR3 is TGCAGCGTCCTAAGTCCAGGGGGTTACGAGCAGTACTTC.

The rearrangement links TRBV4-1 to TRBJ1-1, with 7 bases matching TRBD1. The CDR3 consists of 14 residues. CDR1 and CDR2 from the germline V gene are MGHRA and YSYEKL. J was trimmed by 7 bases and V by 4 bases; bases with no gene match: 9. This CDR3 reads CASSPSGDRVEAFF. The CDR3 coding sequence is TGCGCCAGCAGCCCATCCGGCGACAGGGTTGAAGCTTTCTTT.

The chain uses TRBV13 and TRBJ2-5; the match to TRBD2 covers 9 bases. The germline V gene encodes CDR1 PRHDT and CDR2 FYEKMQ (reference sequence). Trimming at V came to 1 base and at J to 5 bases, leaving 5 bases not matched to a gene. The CDR3 sequence is 15 residues long. CDR3 amino acids: CASSLAASGVETQYF. The CDR3 nucleotides are TGTGCCAGCAGCTTAGCCGCTAGCGGGGTGGAGACCCAGTACTTC.

The chain employs TRBV10-3 and TRBJ2-5; 10 positions agree with TRBD2. The CDR3 runs 12 residues. J lost 5 bases, V lost 9 bases, and 3 bases had no gene match. Looked up from germline, CDR1 is ENHRY and CDR2 is SYGVKD. The CDR3 protein is CAIGTSEETQYF. For the CDR3, the DNA is TGTGCCATTGGGACTAGCGAGGAGACCCAGTACTTC.

V usage is TRBV15 and J usage is TRBJ2-7, with 8 positions matching TRBD1. The J segment lost 6 bases and the V segment lost 0 bases, leaving 7 bases of the junction unmatched. The CDR3 runs to 15 residues. Germline CDR1 is LNHNV and CDR2 is YYDKDF (reference sequence). In DNA form, the CDR3 reads TGTGCCACCAGCAGAGAGAGGGTGACAGGGGCCGAGCAGTACTTC. Translation gives CATSRERVTGAEQYF.

The rearrangement joins TRBV18 to TRBJ1-3, with 10 bases matching TRBD1. After removal of 6 bases from V and 6 bases from J, the junction contained 11 bases not matched to a gene. The CDR3 covers 16 residues. From germline, CDR1 is KGHSH and CDR2 LQKENI. CDR3 bases: TGTGCCAGCTCTCTCACGACAGGGGGCTTCGAAAACACCATATATTTT. This gives the protein CASSLTTGGFENTIYF.

In this sample, this clone turned up a few times. This sequence joins TRBV19 and TRBJ1-2, with D possibly matching TRBD1 (5 bases). The CDR3 spans 14 residues. The V and J ends lost 6 bases and 10 bases respectively, with 21 bases between them. Germline CDR1 LNHDA, CDR2 SQIVND (reference sequence). The CDR3 nucleotides are TGTGCCAGTAGGCCGACGGAACTCCGGGACGCCTACACCTTC. The encoded protein is CASRPTELRDAYTF. Full variable domain (outside the CDR3, taken from reference TRBV19 and TRBJ1-2): DGGITQSPKYLFRKEGQNVTLSCEQNLNHDAMYWYRQDPGQGLRLIYYSQIVNDFQKGDIAEGYSVSREKKESFPLTVTSAQKNPTAFYLCASRPTELRDAYTFGSGTRLTVV.

This clone has a single count. This chain connects TRBV7-2 to TRBJ1-2; TRBD1 is a possible D gene (6 bases). V was clipped by 6 bases and J by 8 bases, with 25 bases between them. The length of the CDR3 is 16 residues. The germline gives CDR1 SGHTA, CDR2 FQGNSA. The CDR3 DNA is TGTGCCAGCAGACCTCGACAGGTCGTAGGAGATACCGGCTACACCTTC. As protein: CASRPRQVVGDTGYTF.

The chain has TRBV5-4 and TRBJ2-3, with D perhaps TRBD1 (5 bases). CDR1 and CDR2 (germline): SGHNT, YYREEE (reference sequence). The CDR3 is 14 residues long. Trimming left V 5 bases short and J 2 bases short, with 12 bases between. In DNA form, the CDR3 reads TGTGCCAGCAGTTCCGACAGTTACACAGATACGCAGTATTTT. Protein sequence: CASSSDSYTDTQYF.

The CDR3 region has the DNA TGCGCCAGCAGCTTGGGGGCTGCGAGCTCTGGGGCCAACGTCCTGACTTTC. This translates into CASSLGAASSGANVLTF. V is TRBV5-1 and J is TRBJ2-6; D ambiguous. The V end lost 0 bases, the J end lost 0 bases, and 10 bases lay between the germline ends. CDR3 length: 17 amino acids. Per the germline V gene, CDR1 is SGHRS and CDR2 is YFSETQ.

This clone was detected once. This chain uses TRBV14 with TRBJ2-7; 8 bases map to TRBD2. CDR1 is SGHDN, CDR2 FVKESK, per germline. The V segment lost 0 bases and the J segment 6 bases; nucleotides outside the gene matches: 1. This CDR3 is built from 13 residues. CDR3 bases: TGTGCCAGCAGCCAAGATCGGGGGGGCGAGCAGTACTTC. Protein product: CASSQDRGGEQYF.

The genes are TRBV5-1 and TRBJ1-2, with 8 bases identical to TRBD1. The CDR3 runs to 16 residues. In germline, CDR1 is SGHRS, CDR2 YFSETQ. J gave up 2 bases and V 0 bases, and 6 bases lay outside the gene matches. CDR3 DNA sequence: TGCGCCAGCAGCTTGGGAGTAGCAGGGGGCAACTATGGCTACACCTTC. Its translation: CASSLGVAGGNYGYTF. The full variable domain, rest sourced from reference TRBV5-1 and TRBJ1-2, is KAGVTQTPRYLIKTRGQQVTLSCSPISGHRSVSWYQQTPGQGLQFLFEYFSETQRNKGNFPGRFSGRQFSNSRSEMNVSTLELGDSALYLCASSLGVAGGNYGYTFGSGTRLTVV.

The chain joins TRBV2 to TRBJ1-6; D is ambiguous. The V and J ends lost 9 bases and 8 bases respectively, with 14 bases between them. There are 13 residues in the CDR3. Per germline, CDR1 SNHLY and CDR2 FYNNEI. The CDR3 DNA follows: TGTGCCAGGTCAAAGGCGAGGGATTCACCCCTCCACTTT. The encoded protein is CARSKARDSPLHF.

The chain is built from TRBV2 and TRBJ1-1; 8 bases are shared with TRBD1. Unmatched junction bases numbered 4, after V lost 5 bases and J lost 5 bases. CDR1 SNHLY and CDR2 FYNNEI come from the germline V gene. There are 13 residues in the CDR3. CDR3 amino acids: CASSKTGVTEAFF. CDR3 nucleotides: TGTGCCAGCAGTAAGACAGGGGTGACTGAAGCTTTCTTT.

The chain employs TRBV29-1 and TRBJ2-5, with D tentatively TRBD1 (5 bases). This CDR3 has 16 amino acids. The V end was cut by 5 bases, the J end by 1 base, with 20 bases between. The germline gives CDR1 SQVTM, CDR2 ANQGSEA. CDR3 bases: TGCAGCGTTTCCAGGGAAAACTCCCGGTCCCAAGAGACCCAGTACTTC. Amino acids: CSVSRENSRSQETQYF. The whole variable domain, filled in from reference TRBV29-1 and TRBJ2-5, reads SAVISQKPSRDICQRGTSLTIQCQVDSQVTMMFWYRQQPGQSLTLIATANQGSEATYESGFVIDKFPISRPNLTFSTLTVSNMSPEDSSIYLCSVSRENSRSQETQYFGPGTRLLVL.

The CDR3 loop is CASSIVPVNTGELFF. The CDR3, as DNA: TGTGCCAGTAGTATAGTCCCAGTGAACACCGGGGAGCTGTTTTTT. V usage is TRBV19 and J usage is TRBJ2-2; D gene unclear. Between the trimmed V and J ends, which lost 1 base and 1 base, there was a span of 7 bases. Per the germline V gene, CDR1 is LNHDA and CDR2 is SQIVND (reference sequence). The CDR3 totals 15 residues.

The chain carries TRBV5-4 and TRBJ1-6; maybe TRBD1 (6 bases). The CDR3 is made up of 14 amino acids. The V end lost 3 bases, the J end lost 8 bases, and 12 bases lay between the germline ends. Germline CDR1 is SGHNT and CDR2 is YYREEE (reference sequence). The CDR3 DNA reads TGTGCCAGCAGCTCGGGACATAACGATTCACCCCTCCACTTT. It yields the protein CASSSGHNDSPLHF.

The CDR3 region has the DNA TGTGCCAGCAGCCAAGGTACAGGGATCCCCGGCTACACCTTC. It is translated as CASSQGTGIPGYTF. The gene calls are TRBV4-2 and TRBJ1-2; D is possibly TRBD1 (6 bases). Germline CDR1 is LGHNA and CDR2 is YNFKEQ. The CDR3 runs to 14 residues. The V end lost 1 base, the J end lost 8 bases, and 14 bases lay between the germline ends.

This clone occurred a few times. V gene TRBV11-2 combines with J gene TRBJ2-2; 11 positions agree with TRBD1. Trimming took 6 bases from V and 5 from J; bases not matched to a gene: 5. Per germline, CDR1 SGHAT and CDR2 FQNNGV. The CDR3 totals 15 residues. The CDR3 DNA is TGTGCCAGCAGAAAGGACAGGGGGCGAACCGGGGAGCTGTTTTTT. As protein: CASRKDRGRTGELFF.

This clone has just a few counts. This rearrangement joins TRBV10-2 to TRBJ2-6; unclear D gene. With 3 bases removed from V and 0 bases from J, the gap between germline ends came to 6 bases. Per the germline V gene, CDR1 is WSHSY and CDR2 is SAAADI. The length of the CDR3 is 15 residues. CDR3 DNA sequence: TGCGCCAGCAGTGACTCCAGCTCTGGGGCCAACGTCCTGACTTTC. Its protein is CASSDSSSGANVLTF.

The J gene is TRBJ1-2, the V gene TRBV6-5; TRBD1 matches at 7 bases. With 2 bases clipped from V and 8 bases from J, the junction kept 14 bases outside the gene matches. The CDR3 length is 16 residues. The germline V gene has CDR1 MNHEY and CDR2 SVGAGI. The CDR3 region has the DNA TGTGCCAGCAGTTACCTCCGGGACAGTCGATTCAAGGGCTACACCTTC. Its protein product is CASSYLRDSRFKGYTF.

This chain joins TRBV9 and TRBJ2-5; D possibly corresponds to TRBD1 (6 bases). The CDR3 sequence is 13 residues long. Germline V gives CDR1 SGDLS, CDR2 YYNGEE. With 1 base removed from V and 5 bases from J, the gap between germline ends came to 9 bases. The CDR3: CASSVRDMETQYF. The CDR3 coding sequence is TGTGCCAGCAGCGTACGGGACATGGAGACCCAGTACTTC.

The chain carries TRBV29-1 and TRBJ2-5; D is ambiguous. Trimming left V 8 bases short and J 2 bases short, with 9 bases between. The germline gives CDR1 SQVTM, CDR2 ANQGSEA. This CDR3 comprises 11 residues. The CDR3 DNA follows: TGCAGCCTACATGCGCAAGAGACCCAGTACTTC. Residues: CSLHAQETQYF.

This rearrangement joins TRBV30 to TRBJ2-3, with D possibly being TRBD2 (6 bases). Germline lookup yields CDR1 GTSNPN and CDR2 SVGIG (reference sequence). There are 13 residues in the CDR3. V dropped 2 bases and J dropped 6 bases, with 12 bases sitting between them. CDR3 nucleotides: TGTGCCTGGAGTCCCGGAGGGTGGGATACGCAGTATTTT. Its protein product is CAWSPGGWDTQYF.

V is TRBV30 and J is TRBJ2-1; no reliable D call. V was clipped by 1 base and J by 0 bases, with 7 bases between them. Germline V gives CDR1 GTSNPN, CDR2 SVGIG (reference sequence). The CDR3 is made up of 14 amino acids. The CDR3 coding sequence is TGTGCCTGGAGTGCGGCTAGCTCCTACAATGAGCAGTTCTTC. Translating gives CAWSAASSYNEQFF.